The rows below give T cell receptor beta chains drawn from one sample of a study of vaccination effects on CD4 cells after COVID-19. Sequencing used immunoSEQ multiplex PCR; TCRdb keeps in-frame clones, though not all of them. In the table there are about 66,000 clones, around 70% of which are singletons. No cognate antigen is known for these TCRs. Sequenced material: CD4+ T cells from PBMCs cultured without peptide, taken after COVID-19 vaccination. The source of these receptors is a human donor who received a COVID-19 vaccine. Each CDR3 is given with its conserved first and last residue. Fields, in order: J gene, clone size, V gene, D gene, CDR3 protein, CDR3 DNA. D genes are given only for firm matches. Size is stated for part of the rows, as once, few or many counts, or as a class when the clone is expanded.

TRBJ1-5 | once | TRBV6-5 | TRBD1 | CASQPGQGNQPQHF | TGTGCCAGTCAACCGGGACAGGGCAATCAGCCCCAGCATTTT
TRBJ1-4 | . | TRBV28 | . | CASSLPGGGEKLFF | TGTGCCAGCAGTCTCCCCGGGGGCGGAGAAAAACTGTTTTTT
TRBJ1-5 | . | TRBV4-2 | . | CASSGEAHQPQHF | TGTGCCAGCAGCGGGGAGGCCCATCAGCCCCAGCATTTT
TRBJ2-2 | few | TRBV7-2 | . | CASRPGPSQGELFF | TGTGCCAGCAGGCCCGGGCCCTCCCAGGGGGAGCTGTTTTTT
TRBJ2-2 | . | TRBV5-4 | . | CASTPRGGSGELFF | TGTGCCAGCACCCCAAGAGGGGGGTCTGGGGAGCTGTTTTTT
TRBJ1-1 | . | TRBV7-2 | TRBD1 | CASSLISAGGMNTEAFF | TGTGCCAGCAGCTTAATTTCGGCAGGGGGAATGAACACTGAAGCTTTCTTT
TRBJ2-5 | . | TRBV3-1/TRBV3-2 | . | CASSHRRGLLGETQYF | TGTGCCAGCAGCCACAGACGGGGACTCCTGGGGGAGACCCAGTACTTC
TRBJ2-1 | medium-sized | TRBV18 | TRBD1 | CASSPGTANEQFF | TGTGCCAGCTCACCCGGGACAGCGAATGAGCAGTTCTTC
TRBJ2-5 | . | TRBV10-2 | TRBD2 | CASYPHLPGGPGRETQYF | TGCGCCAGCTACCCCCATCTGCCGGGGGGGCCGGGACGGGAGACCCAGTACTTC
TRBJ1-2 | once | TRBV15 | TRBD1 | CATSMDRGVYGYTF | TGTGCCACCAGCATGGACAGGGGAGTCTATGGCTACACCTTC
TRBJ1-2 | . | TRBV7-2 | . | CASSLGPGGYGYTF | TGTGCCAGCAGCCTGGGGCCCGGCGGCTATGGCTACACCTTC
TRBJ1-6 | . | TRBV4-1 | . | CASSQRENYNSPLHF | TGCGCCAGCAGCCAACGGGAGAACTATAATTCACCCCTCCACTTT
TRBJ1-2 | . | TRBV6-5 | TRBD1 | CASRPGQGAVGYTF | TGTGCCAGCAGACCGGGACAGGGGGCTGTCGGCTACACCTTC
TRBJ1-2 | few | TRBV7-8 | TRBD1 | CASSPGQANGYTF | TGTGCCAGCAGCCCGGGACAGGCGAATGGCTACACCTTC
TRBJ2-6 | . | TRBV5-1 | . | CASSRLSGANVLTF | TGCGCCAGCAGCCGCCTCTCTGGGGCCAACGTCCTGACTTTC
TRBJ1-1 | . | TRBV27 | . | CASVPNLGVGDTEAFF | TGTGCCAGCGTCCCTAATTTAGGGGTTGGAGACACTGAAGCTTTCTTT
TRBJ1-1 | once | TRBV19 | TRBD1 | CASQRQGSTEAFF | TGTGCCAGCCAAAGACAGGGGAGTACTGAAGCTTTCTTT
TRBJ2-1 | once | TRBV18 | TRBD1 | CASSPVDRVYNEQFF | TGTGCCAGCTCACCAGTGGACAGGGTCTACAATGAGCAGTTCTTC
TRBJ2-1 | . | TRBV5-1 | . | CASSQQTSSYNEQFF | TGCGCCAGCAGCCAACAGACGAGTTCCTACAATGAGCAGTTCTTC
TRBJ1-6 | . | TRBV19 | . | CASRPDYLIFDSLHF | TGTGCCAGCCGTCCGGACTACCTTATTTTTGATTCCCTCCACTTT
TRBJ1-5 | few | TRBV6-2/TRBV6-3 | . | CASSYFRNSNQPQHF | TGTGCCAGCAGTTACTTCCGAAATAGCAATCAGCCCCAGCATTTT
TRBJ2-2 | . | TRBV2 | . | CASSEVRLENTGELFF | TGTGCCAGCAGTGAAGTGAGACTTGAGAACACCGGGGAGCTGTTTTTT
TRBJ2-6 | . | TRBV24-1 | . | CATSDFTGSYGANVLTF | TGTGCCACCAGTGATTTCACAGGGTCCTATGGGGCCAACGTCCTGACTTTC
TRBJ1-6 | . | TRBV5-1 | . | CASSLTGGSNSPLHF | TGCGCCAGCAGCTTGACCGGGGGCTCAAATTCACCCCTCCACTTT
TRBJ2-2 | . | TRBV6-2/TRBV6-3 | . | CASSYRLVNTGELFF | TGTGCCAGCAGTTACCGTCTGGTTAACACCGGGGAGCTGTTTTTT
TRBJ1-1 | . | TRBV29-1 | TRBD1 | CSATQGALNTEAFF | TGCAGCGCCACACAGGGGGCATTGAACACTGAAGCTTTCTTT
TRBJ1-2 | . | TRBV24-1 | . | CATSDLSQDYGYTF | TGTGCCACCAGTGATTTGTCTCAAGACTATGGCTACACCTTC
TRBJ1-1 | . | TRBV2 | TRBD1 | CASCDRGTEAFF | TGTGCCAGCTGTGACAGGGGCACTGAAGCTTTCTTT
TRBJ1-1 | . | TRBV3-1/TRBV3-2 | TRBD1 | CASSQGQGDTEAFF | TGTGCCAGCAGCCAAGGACAGGGAGACACTGAAGCTTTCTTT
TRBJ1-2 | . | TRBV2 | TRBD1 | CASSVVVAGTGNYGYTF | TGTGCCAGCAGTGTTGTCGTTGCCGGGACAGGGAACTATGGCTACACCTTC
TRBJ1-5 | . | TRBV7-8 | . | CASSLANQFSNQPQHF | TGTGCCAGCAGCTTAGCGAATCAATTTAGCAATCAGCCCCAGCATTTT
TRBJ1-2 | . | TRBV4-3 | TRBD1 | CASSQDFATGFYGYTF | TGCGCCAGCAGCCAAGACTTTGCGACAGGGTTCTATGGCTACACCTTC
TRBJ1-1 | few | TRBV18 | TRBD1 | CASSPRDRVSTEAFF | TGTGCCAGCTCACCCAGGGACAGGGTTTCCACTGAAGCTTTCTTT
TRBJ1-1 | . | TRBV6-5 | . | CASTNSGQGGTEAFF | TGTGCCAGCACTAACTCGGGCCAGGGAGGAACTGAAGCTTTCTTT
TRBJ1-6 | . | TRBV5-4 | . | CASSLIGNSPLHF | TGTGCCAGCAGTTTAATTGGGAATTCACCCCTCCACTTT
TRBJ1-5 | . | TRBV27 | . | CASSQRNQPQHF | TGTGCCAGCAGCCAGCGCAATCAGCCCCAGCATTTT
TRBJ1-1 | few | TRBV3-1/TRBV3-2 | . | CASSSGQRNTEAFF | TGTGCCAGCTCGTCGGGACAAAGGAACACTGAAGCTTTCTTT
TRBJ1-2 | . | TRBV12-3/TRBV12-4 | . | CASSRTSVYGYTF | TGTGCCAGCAGTCGGACGTCGGTTTATGGCTACACCTTC
TRBJ2-3 | . | TRBV2 | TRBD1 | CASTPDRDVDTQYF | TGTGCCAGCACTCCCGACAGGGACGTAGATACGCAGTATTTT